The 6 T cell receptor beta chains given below trace back to one sample, sequenced in a study of cytomegalovirus exposure and HLA in healthy donors. Primers included in the PCR were 60 Vbeta and 13 Jbeta primers. Libraries were prepared by immunoSEQ multiplex PCR; TCRdb keeps only in-frame clonotypes and omits some of them. This sample lists tens of thousands of clones; its ten largest clones have about 3.8%. The sample was PBMCs. These receptors were collected from a female donor in good health and CMV-seropositive.

This chain uses TRBV5-1 with TRBJ2-2, with D unclear. This CDR3 has 15 residues. Trimming took off 0 bases at V and 1 base at J, with 7 bases between the two ends. CDR1 SGHRS and CDR2 YFSETQ come from the germline V gene. The CDR3 bases are TGCGCCAGCAGCTTGGTATTCGGGAACACCGGGGAGCTGTTTTTT. This sequence encodes CASSLVFGNTGELFF.

The chain is built from TRBV27 and TRBJ2-3, with D tentatively TRBD2 (5 bases). V dropped 3 bases and J dropped 14 bases, with 18 bases sitting between them. The CDR3 spans 13 residues. Germline CDR1 MNHEY, CDR2 SMNVEV (reference sequence). DNA for the CDR3: TGTGCCAGCAGTTTCGGGCTAGCCGCGGACCCGTATTTT. Protein sequence: CASSFGLAADPYF.

In DNA, the CDR3 is TGTGCCAGCAGCGACCAAGGGCGGGGGACCCAGTACTTC. Its translation: CASSDQGRGTQYF. This chain uses TRBV5-4 with TRBJ2-5, with D maybe TRBD2 (6 bases). The germline V gene encodes CDR1 SGHNT and CDR2 YYREEE (reference sequence). The CDR3 spans 13 residues. Between the trimmed V and J ends, which lost 4 bases and 7 bases, there was a span of 14 bases.

This rearrangement joins TRBV29-1 to TRBJ2-1; tentative D call: TRBD2 (6 bases). Trimming removed 4 bases at V and 9 bases at J, with 13 bases between. This CDR3 is built from 12 residues. CDR1 and CDR2 (germline): SQVTM, ANQGSEA. CDR3 sequence: CSVAILALEQFF. CDR3 coding DNA: TGCAGCGTTGCCATACTAGCTCTTGAGCAGTTCTTC.

V usage is TRBV4-1 and J usage is TRBJ1-2, with a weak D call TRBD1 (5 bases). This CDR3 has 13 residues. CDR1 is MGHRA and CDR2 is YSYEKL in the germline V gene. The V end lost 1 base, the J end lost 5 bases, and 8 bases lay between the germline ends. For the CDR3, the DNA is TGCGCCAGCAGCCAAGGGACACTATATGGCTACACCTTC. Protein sequence: CASSQGTLYGYTF.

The rearrangement links TRBV5-1 to TRBJ2-5, with 9 bases that match TRBD2. The CDR3 sequence is 16 residues long. Looked up from germline, CDR1 is SGHRS and CDR2 is YFSETQ. V shed 2 bases, J shed 2 bases, and the junction held 7 bases outside the gene matches. The CDR3 nucleotides are TGCGCCAGCAGCTTCTGGGGAGCGGGGGGACAAGAGACCCAGTACTTC. This translates into CASSFWGAGGQETQYF.